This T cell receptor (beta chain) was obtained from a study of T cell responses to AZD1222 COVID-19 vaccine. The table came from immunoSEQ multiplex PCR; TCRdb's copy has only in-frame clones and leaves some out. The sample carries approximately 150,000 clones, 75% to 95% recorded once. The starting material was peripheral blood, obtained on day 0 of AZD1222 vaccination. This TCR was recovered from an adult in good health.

The CDR3 nucleotides are TGTGCCAGCAGATACGGGACAGGGGATGGCTACACCTTC. Residues: CASRYGTGDGYTF. The gene calls are TRBV2 and TRBJ1-2, with 10 positions matching TRBD1. This CDR3 region has 13 residues. V dropped 6 bases and J dropped 6; count of bases not matched to a gene: 4. CDR1 is SNHLY and CDR2 is FYNNEI in the germline V gene.